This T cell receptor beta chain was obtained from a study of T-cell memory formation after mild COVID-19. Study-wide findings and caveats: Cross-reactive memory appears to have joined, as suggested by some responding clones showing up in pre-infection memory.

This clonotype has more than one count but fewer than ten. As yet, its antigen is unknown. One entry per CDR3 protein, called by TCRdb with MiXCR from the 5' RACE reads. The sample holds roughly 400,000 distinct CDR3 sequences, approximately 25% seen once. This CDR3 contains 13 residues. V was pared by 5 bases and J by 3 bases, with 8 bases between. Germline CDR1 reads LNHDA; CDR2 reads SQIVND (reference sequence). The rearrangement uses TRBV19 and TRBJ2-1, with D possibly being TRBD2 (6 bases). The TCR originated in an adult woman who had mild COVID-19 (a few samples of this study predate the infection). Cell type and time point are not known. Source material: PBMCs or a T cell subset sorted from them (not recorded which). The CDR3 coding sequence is TGTGCCAGTAGTCGGCGGGACTACAATGAGCAGTTCTTC. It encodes CASSRRDYNEQFF.